The T cell receptor (beta chain) under discussion was sequenced for a study of shared clonotypes between healthy human individuals. Study-wide context: A couple of female and a few male donors aged 18 to 49 were enrolled.

About this clone: The antigen is unknown.

Study findings and constraints: Across subsets, estimated richness was generally greater for naive than for memory populations.

Assay used: immunoSEQ multiplex PCR; TCRdb lists only in-frame clones, some missing. The sample shows roughly 640,000 clones, around 74% of them seen only once. Trimming left V 4 bases short and J 0 bases short, with 15 bases between. Per germline, CDR1 SGHTS and CDR2 YDEGEE. This CDR3 spans 16 amino acids. In the CD4+ fraction, cells were divided into CD45RA+ naive and CD45RA-negative memory subsets. Input material: memory CD4+ T cells sorted from blood. The subset: CD45RA-negative fraction. The chain couples TRBV5-8 to TRBJ2-3, with a weak D call TRBD2 (5 bases). The source is a young woman in good health. The CDR3 is CASSAGDILSTDTQYF. The CDR3, as DNA: TGTGCCAGCAGCGCGGGTGACATTTTGAGCACAGATACGCAGTATTTT.